These 16 T cell receptor beta chains were all obtained from the same sample, sequenced in a study of T-cell memory formation after mild COVID-19 (dated by TCRdb to the early 2020s). Preparation of the library involved 5' RACE. Sequencing used an Illumina NovaSeq 6000. TCRdb applied fastp at Q25 and MiXCR to the public reads, then kept only in-frame beta chains. Every entry covers one CDR3 protein and lists the most common genes and DNA from its rows. The sample data list about 350,000 distinct CDR3 sequences, and 13% to 15% of these were observed just once. The biggest ten clones account for less than 25% of the sample. Sequencing input: PBMCs or a T cell subset sorted from them (not recorded which). All receptors come from a man younger than 35 who had mild COVID-19 (a few samples of this study predate the infection). The sample titles of this study are shuffled in the database, so cell type and time point are left out; the donor was told from shared clones.

In its sample, this clonotype was seen a few times. The chain links TRBV24-1 to TRBJ2-7; D is ambiguous. This CDR3 is built from 13 residues. Trimming removed 5 bases at V and 0 bases at J, with 7 bases between. Germline-derived CDR1 and CDR2 are KGHDR and SFDVKD. CDR3 residues: CATSAGLSYEQYF. CDR3 DNA: TGTGCCACCAGTGCAGGTCTCTCCTACGAGCAGTACTTC.

The CDR3 sequence is CASSWGSAMDTEAFF. The CDR3 region has the DNA TGTGCCAGCAGTTGGGGCAGCGCGATGGACACTGAAGCTTTCTTT. This sequence joins TRBV6-2 or TRBV6-3 and TRBJ1-1, with D possibly being TRBD1 (5 bases). Germline V lookup: CDR1 MNHEY, CDR2 SVGEGT. This CDR3 region has 15 residues. The V and J ends lost 4 bases and 3 bases respectively, with 15 bases between them.

This clonotype was seen only a few times. The rearrangement joins TRBV7-6 to TRBJ2-2; tentative D call: TRBD2 (6 bases). The CDR3 has 14 residues. Germline V gives CDR1 SGHVS, CDR2 FNYEAQ. V lost 6 bases and J 2 bases, leaving 10 bases between the germline ends. The CDR3 region is CASRWGGNTGELFF. Written as DNA, the CDR3 is TGTGCCAGCAGGTGGGGAGGTAACACCGGGGAGCTGTTTTTT.

There are a few counts of this clonotype. The chain employs TRBV9 and TRBJ2-3; tentative D call: TRBD2 (6 bases). Trimming left V 4 bases short and J 0 bases short, with 18 bases between. The CDR3 has 17 residues. The germline gives CDR1 SGDLS, CDR2 YYNGEE. The CDR3 loop is CASSPRAAGFSTDTQYF. Here the CDR3 DNA reads TGTGCCAGCAGCCCGAGGGCGGCGGGGTTTAGCACAGATACGCAGTATTTT.

This clonotype was seen a handful of times. The rearrangement links TRBV7-8 to TRBJ2-2; D is unresolved. V was shortened by 3 bases and J by 4 bases, with 18 bases between the two germline ends. The CDR3 has 17 residues. Germline V gene sequence: CDR1 SGHVS, CDR2 FQNEAQ. This CDR3 reads CASSLRTDVLSTGELFF. As DNA, the CDR3 is TGTGCCAGCAGCTTGCGAACCGACGTACTGAGCACCGGGGAGCTGTTTTTT.

The chain recombines TRBV7-2 with TRBJ1-2; 8 bases agree with TRBD1. Germline assignment: CDR1 SGHTA and CDR2 FQGNSA. Losses at the gene ends were 1 base for V and 4 bases for J; bases not matched to a gene: 5. The CDR3 extends over 15 amino acids. The CDR3 region is CASSLGPGGSYGYTF. DNA of the CDR3: TGTGCCAGCAGCTTAGGCCCAGGGGGCTCCTATGGCTACACCTTC.

V and J are TRBV12-3 or TRBV12-4 and TRBJ1-5; TRBD1 matches at 7 bases. The ends lost 6 bases at V and 7 bases at J; junction bases unmatched: 6. This CDR3 is 13 amino acids long. CDR3 DNA: TGTGCCAGCAGCTGGGACAGACTCCAGCCCCAGCATTTT. Translating it yields CASSWDRLQPQHF.

This clonotype was seen only a few times. Written as DNA, the CDR3 is TGCGCCAGCAGCTTGCAGGGGGCGATCGGGGAGACCCAGTACTTC. It yields the protein CASSLQGAIGETQYF. The chain recombines TRBV5-1 with TRBJ2-5; 8 bases align to TRBD1. Germline V gene data show CDR1 as SGHRS and CDR2 as YFSETQ. V was pared by 1 base and J by 5 bases, with 7 bases of the junction left unmatched. This CDR3 has 15 residues.

This clonotype was observed a handful of times. The chain links TRBV5-1 to TRBJ1-1; D gene unclear. The CDR3 covers 15 residues. CDR1 and CDR2 (germline): SGHRS, YFSETQ. V was trimmed by 0 bases and J by 3 bases, leaving 12 bases between them. The DNA of the CDR3 is TGCGCCAGCAGCTTGGCCGACCCCCAGTACACTGAAGCTTTCTTT. Translation gives CASSLADPQYTEAFF.

A few counts support this clonotype. CDR3 protein: CASSPPGRLYEQYF. The CDR3, as DNA: TGTGCCAGCAGCCCACCCGGCAGGCTCTACGAGCAGTACTTC. The rearrangement joins TRBV11-3 to TRBJ2-7; the D is unclear. The germline V and J ends were trimmed by 5 bases and 3 bases, with 14 bases remaining between them. The germline V gene has CDR1 SGHNT and CDR2 YENEEA. The CDR3 is 14 amino acids.

The rearrangement links TRBV5-1 to TRBJ1-2; a possible D gene is TRBD1 (5 bases). The CDR3 contains 13 residues. Between the trimmed V and J ends, which lost 3 bases and 7 bases, there was a span of 13 bases. From germline, CDR1 is SGHRS and CDR2 YFSETQ. The CDR3 DNA is TGCGCCAGCAGCTCGGGACTGTCGTTTGGCTACACCTTC. As protein: CASSSGLSFGYTF.

DNA of the CDR3: TGCGCCAGCAGTGAGTCCGGACCGGGCGCAGATACGCAGTATTTT. This translates into CASSESGPGADTQYF. The rearrangement links TRBV10-1 to TRBJ2-3; D gene unclear. V lost 0 bases and J 4 bases, leaving 11 bases between the germline ends. The CDR3 extends over 15 amino acids. Germline loops: CDR1 WNHNN, CDR2 SYGVQD (reference sequence).

Comment on this clonotype: At one end the junction does not follow the germline gene, possibly because of a read error. The chain employs TRBV20-1 and TRBJ2-3; 7 bases are shared with TRBD2. Per germline, CDR1 DFQATT and CDR2 SNEGSKA (reference sequence). The CDR3 is 14 amino acids. CDR3 amino acids: CRASLAGDTDTQYF. CDR3 in DNA: TGCAGGGCTAGCCTGGCGGGGGACACAGATACGCAGTATTTT.

This clonotype was recorded a few times. The chain has TRBV7-9 and TRBJ2-3; D might be TRBD1 (6 bases). V was trimmed by 5 bases and J by 2 bases, leaving 17 bases between them. The CDR3 has 16 amino acids. Germline CDR1 and CDR2: SEHNR and FQNEAQ (reference sequence). The CDR3 is CASSRGGHRNTDTQYF. As DNA, the CDR3 is TGTGCCAGCAGCCGAGGGGGTCACAGAAACACAGATACGCAGTATTTT. The full variable domain, completed using reference TRBV7-9 and TRBJ2-3, is DTGVSQNPRHKITKRGQNVTFRCDPISEHNRLYWYRQTLGQGPEFLTYFQNEAQLEKSRLLSDRFSAERPKGSFSTLEIQRTEQGDSAMYLCASSRGGHRNTDTQYFGPGTRLTVL.

This clonotype was counted ten times or more. The rearrangement links TRBV20-1 to TRBJ1-5, with D possibly matching TRBD1 (6 bases). The CDR3 length is 14 residues. Per the germline V gene, CDR1 is DFQATT and CDR2 is SNEGSKA (reference sequence). Trimming removed 6 bases from V and 5 bases from J, with 17 bases in between. For the CDR3, the DNA is TGCAGTGCAAGACTTGGACAGCGGGATCAGCCCCAGCATTTT. This translates into CSARLGQRDQPQHF.

The rearrangement joins TRBV7-2 to TRBJ1-2, with D possibly matching TRBD1 (6 bases). The CDR3 has 13 amino acids. From germline, CDR1 is SGHTA and CDR2 FQGNSA. The ends were cut back, 6 bases at V and 3 bases at J, with 11 bases in the middle. DNA of the CDR3: TGTGCCAGCAGACCACAGGGCCACTATGGCTACACCTTC. Translated: CASRPQGHYGYTF.